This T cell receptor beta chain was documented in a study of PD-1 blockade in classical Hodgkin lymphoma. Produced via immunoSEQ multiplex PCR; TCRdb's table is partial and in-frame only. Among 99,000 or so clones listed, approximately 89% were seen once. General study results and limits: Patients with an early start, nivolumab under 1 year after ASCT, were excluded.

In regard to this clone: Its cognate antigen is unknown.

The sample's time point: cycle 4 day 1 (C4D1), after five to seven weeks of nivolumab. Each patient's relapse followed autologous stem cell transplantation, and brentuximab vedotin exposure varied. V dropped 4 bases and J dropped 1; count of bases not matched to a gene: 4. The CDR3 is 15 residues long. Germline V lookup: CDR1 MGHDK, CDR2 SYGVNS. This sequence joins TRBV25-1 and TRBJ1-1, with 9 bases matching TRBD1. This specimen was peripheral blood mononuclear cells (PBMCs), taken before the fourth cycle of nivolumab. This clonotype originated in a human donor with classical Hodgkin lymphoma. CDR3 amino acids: CASSAWGQGNTEAFF. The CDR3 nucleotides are TGTGCCAGCAGTGCATGGGGACAGGGGAACACTGAAGCTTTCTTT.